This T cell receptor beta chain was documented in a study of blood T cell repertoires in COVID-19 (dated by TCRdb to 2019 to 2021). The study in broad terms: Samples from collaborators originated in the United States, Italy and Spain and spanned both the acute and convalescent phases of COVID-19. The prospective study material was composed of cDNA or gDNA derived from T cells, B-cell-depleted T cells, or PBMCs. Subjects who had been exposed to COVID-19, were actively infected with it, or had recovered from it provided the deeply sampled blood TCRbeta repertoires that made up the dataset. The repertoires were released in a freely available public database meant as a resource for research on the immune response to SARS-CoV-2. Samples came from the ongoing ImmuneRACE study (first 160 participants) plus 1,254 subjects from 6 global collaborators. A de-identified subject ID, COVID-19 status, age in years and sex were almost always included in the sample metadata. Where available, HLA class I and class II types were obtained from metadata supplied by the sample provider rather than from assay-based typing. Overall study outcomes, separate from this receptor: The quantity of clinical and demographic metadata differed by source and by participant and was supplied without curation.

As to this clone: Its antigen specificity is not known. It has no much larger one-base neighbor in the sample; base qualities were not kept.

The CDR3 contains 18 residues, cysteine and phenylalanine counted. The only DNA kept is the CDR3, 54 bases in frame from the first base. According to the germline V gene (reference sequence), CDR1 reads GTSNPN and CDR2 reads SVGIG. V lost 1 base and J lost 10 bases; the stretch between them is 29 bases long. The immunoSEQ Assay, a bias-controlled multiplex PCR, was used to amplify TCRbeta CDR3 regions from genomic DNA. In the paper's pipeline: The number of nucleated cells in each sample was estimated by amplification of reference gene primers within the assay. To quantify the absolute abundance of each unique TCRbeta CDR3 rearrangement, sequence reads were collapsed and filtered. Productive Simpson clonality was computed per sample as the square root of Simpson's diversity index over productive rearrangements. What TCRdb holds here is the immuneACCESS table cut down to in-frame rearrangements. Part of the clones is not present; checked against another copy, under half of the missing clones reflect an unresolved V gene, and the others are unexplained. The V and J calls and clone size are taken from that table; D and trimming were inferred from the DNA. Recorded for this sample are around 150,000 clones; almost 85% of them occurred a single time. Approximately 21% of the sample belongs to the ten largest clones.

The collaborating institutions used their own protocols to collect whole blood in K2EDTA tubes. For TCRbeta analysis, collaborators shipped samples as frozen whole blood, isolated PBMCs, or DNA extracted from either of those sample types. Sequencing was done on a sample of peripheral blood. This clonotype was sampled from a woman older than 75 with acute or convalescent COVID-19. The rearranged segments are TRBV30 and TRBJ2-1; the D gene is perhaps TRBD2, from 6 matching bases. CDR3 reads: CAWSGWGSSGVPAEEQFF. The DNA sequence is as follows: TGTGCCTGGAGTGGATGGGGATCCTCGGGGGTTCCGGCAGAGGAGCAGTTCTTC.